Listed below are T cell receptor beta chains from one sample, sequenced in a study of OX40 agonist ivuxolimab in advanced cancers. Sequencing used immunoSEQ multiplex PCR; TCRdb keeps in-frame clones, though not all of them. The table has nearly 50,000 clones, around 90% seen once. The specimen comprised CD4+ or CD8+ T cells sorted from blood, sampled in a trial of the OX40 agonist ivuxolimab. Receptor source: an adult with an advanced solid tumor such as melanoma, head and neck, liver or kidney cancer. Both conserved end residues are part of each CDR3. The order of the fields is V gene, clone size, J gene, D gene, CDR3 protein, CDR3 DNA. The D gene is left open where the match is weak. Size tells how often a clone was seen (once, few, many) or the class of an expanded clone, and some rows leave it out.

>TRBV27|-|TRBJ1-1|-
CASSLSVAIEAFF
TGTGCCAGCAGTTTATCAGTGGCAATTGAAGCTTTCTTT
>TRBV4-1|-|TRBJ1-6|-
CASSQEARISYNSPLHF
TGCGCCAGCAGCCAAGAGGCGAGGATCTCCTATAATTCACCCCTCCACTTT
>TRBV5-8|-|TRBJ1-1|-
CASSQDVGATEAFF
TGTGCCAGCAGCCAAGACGTAGGGGCCACTGAAGCTTTCTTT
>TRBV10-2|-|TRBJ1-1|-
CASTDRLNTEAFF
TGCGCCAGCACCGACAGATTGAACACTGAAGCTTTCTTT
>TRBV9|once|TRBJ2-7|-
CASSQTDFEQYF
TGTGCCAGCAGTCAGACAGACTTCGAGCAGTACTTC
>TRBV5-1|-|TRBJ2-3|TRBD2
CASSAALAGAITDTQYF
TGCGCCAGCAGCGCTGCTCTAGCGGGGGCCATCACAGATACGCAGTATTTT
>TRBV7-2|-|TRBJ1-3|-
CASSLVGFGNTIYF
TGTGCCAGCAGCTTAGTAGGGTTTGGAAACACCATATATTTT
>TRBV28|-|TRBJ1-2|TRBD1
CASSFLRDRDGYTF
TGTGCCAGCAGTTTCCTCCGGGACAGGGACGGCTACACCTTC
>TRBV7-9|-|TRBJ2-7|-
CASSPTRGDGIYEQYF
TGTGCCAGCAGCCCAACCAGGGGGGATGGGATATACGAGCAGTACTTC
>TRBV11-1|many|TRBJ2-2|-
CASSPLGNTGELFF
TGTGCCAGCAGCCCCTTAGGAAACACCGGGGAGCTGTTTTTT
>TRBV6-5|-|TRBJ2-7|-
CASSYSIHEQYF
TGTGCCAGCAGTTACTCTATCCACGAGCAGTACTTC
>TRBV28|-|TRBJ1-3|-
CASSLLVTGNTIYF
TGTGCCAGCAGTTTATTAGTAACTGGAAACACCATATATTTT
>TRBV7-6|-|TRBJ2-7|-
CASSPDPLEGNEQYF
TGTGCCAGCAGCCCGGACCCTCTCGAGGGGAACGAGCAGTACTTC
>TRBV4-1|-|TRBJ2-2|TRBD1
CASSQIQGSGELFF
TGCGCCAGCAGTCAAATACAGGGGTCCGGGGAGCTGTTTTTT
>TRBV30|-|TRBJ2-5|TRBD1
CAWGTGGEETQYF
TGTGCCTGGGGGACAGGGGGAGAAGAGACCCAGTACTTC
>TRBV10-2|-|TRBJ2-7|TRBD2
CASREPGGAYEQYF
TGCGCCAGCAGAGAGCCGGGGGGGGCCTACGAGCAGTACTTC
>TRBV4-3|-|TRBJ1-3|-
CASSPNTISGNTIYF
TGCGCCAGCAGCCCTAACACAATCTCTGGAAACACCATATATTTT
>TRBV7-2|-|TRBJ1-5|-
CASSPDTYSNQPQHF
TGTGCCAGCAGTCCAGACACGTATAGCAATCAGCCCCAGCATTTT
>TRBV14|-|TRBJ2-4|-
CASSQVQGNIQYF
TGTGCCAGCAGCCAAGTCCAAGGGAACATTCAGTACTTC
>TRBV27|-|TRBJ1-2|-
CASSNRVALANYGYTF
TGTGCCAGCAGTAACCGGGTCGCTTTAGCTAACTATGGCTACACCTTC
>TRBV7-8|-|TRBJ2-7|-
CASSQIDGVYEQYF
TGTGCCAGCAGCCAAATAGACGGAGTATACGAGCAGTACTTC
>TRBV30|-|TRBJ1-2|-
CAWSFGQSYGYTF
TGTGCCTGGAGTTTTGGACAGAGCTATGGCTACACCTTC
>TRBV6-1|-|TRBJ2-5|-
CASSVTGLGETQYF
TGTGCCAGCAGTGTGACAGGCTTGGGAGAGACCCAGTACTTC